This TCR beta chain was found in a study of identical twins. General study findings and limits: Zero-insertion analyses might be partly confounded by invariant T cells like MAIT and iNKT. Insertions were fewer in abundant cord blood beta clonotypes, whereas memory repertoires showed none of this pattern.

The trim removed 0 bases at V and 5 bases at J, leaving 6 bases unmatched. In germline, CDR1 is SGHVS, CDR2 FNYEAQ. This CDR3 region has 16 residues. MiXCR was run by TCRdb on the 5' RACE reads, yielding one entry per CDR3 protein. Of nearly 250,000 distinct CDR3 sequences listed, about 7.3% are singletons. This clonotype was observed a handful of times. Antigen: not known. The same specimen was also included in a second study, on yellow fever vaccine responses in identical twins. As reported in that work: In identical twins, vaccine T cell responses appeared partly shared and partly individual.

The chain employs TRBV7-6 and TRBJ2-2; 7 nucleotides agree with TRBD2. The clonotype was recovered from a woman aged 18-35 years in good health. Sequences were obtained from memory (CD45RO+) T cells sorted from blood. The CDR3 is CASSLATSVRTGELFF. The CDR3 DNA reads TGTGCCAGCAGCTTAGCCACTAGCGTTCGAACCGGGGAGCTGTTTTTT.